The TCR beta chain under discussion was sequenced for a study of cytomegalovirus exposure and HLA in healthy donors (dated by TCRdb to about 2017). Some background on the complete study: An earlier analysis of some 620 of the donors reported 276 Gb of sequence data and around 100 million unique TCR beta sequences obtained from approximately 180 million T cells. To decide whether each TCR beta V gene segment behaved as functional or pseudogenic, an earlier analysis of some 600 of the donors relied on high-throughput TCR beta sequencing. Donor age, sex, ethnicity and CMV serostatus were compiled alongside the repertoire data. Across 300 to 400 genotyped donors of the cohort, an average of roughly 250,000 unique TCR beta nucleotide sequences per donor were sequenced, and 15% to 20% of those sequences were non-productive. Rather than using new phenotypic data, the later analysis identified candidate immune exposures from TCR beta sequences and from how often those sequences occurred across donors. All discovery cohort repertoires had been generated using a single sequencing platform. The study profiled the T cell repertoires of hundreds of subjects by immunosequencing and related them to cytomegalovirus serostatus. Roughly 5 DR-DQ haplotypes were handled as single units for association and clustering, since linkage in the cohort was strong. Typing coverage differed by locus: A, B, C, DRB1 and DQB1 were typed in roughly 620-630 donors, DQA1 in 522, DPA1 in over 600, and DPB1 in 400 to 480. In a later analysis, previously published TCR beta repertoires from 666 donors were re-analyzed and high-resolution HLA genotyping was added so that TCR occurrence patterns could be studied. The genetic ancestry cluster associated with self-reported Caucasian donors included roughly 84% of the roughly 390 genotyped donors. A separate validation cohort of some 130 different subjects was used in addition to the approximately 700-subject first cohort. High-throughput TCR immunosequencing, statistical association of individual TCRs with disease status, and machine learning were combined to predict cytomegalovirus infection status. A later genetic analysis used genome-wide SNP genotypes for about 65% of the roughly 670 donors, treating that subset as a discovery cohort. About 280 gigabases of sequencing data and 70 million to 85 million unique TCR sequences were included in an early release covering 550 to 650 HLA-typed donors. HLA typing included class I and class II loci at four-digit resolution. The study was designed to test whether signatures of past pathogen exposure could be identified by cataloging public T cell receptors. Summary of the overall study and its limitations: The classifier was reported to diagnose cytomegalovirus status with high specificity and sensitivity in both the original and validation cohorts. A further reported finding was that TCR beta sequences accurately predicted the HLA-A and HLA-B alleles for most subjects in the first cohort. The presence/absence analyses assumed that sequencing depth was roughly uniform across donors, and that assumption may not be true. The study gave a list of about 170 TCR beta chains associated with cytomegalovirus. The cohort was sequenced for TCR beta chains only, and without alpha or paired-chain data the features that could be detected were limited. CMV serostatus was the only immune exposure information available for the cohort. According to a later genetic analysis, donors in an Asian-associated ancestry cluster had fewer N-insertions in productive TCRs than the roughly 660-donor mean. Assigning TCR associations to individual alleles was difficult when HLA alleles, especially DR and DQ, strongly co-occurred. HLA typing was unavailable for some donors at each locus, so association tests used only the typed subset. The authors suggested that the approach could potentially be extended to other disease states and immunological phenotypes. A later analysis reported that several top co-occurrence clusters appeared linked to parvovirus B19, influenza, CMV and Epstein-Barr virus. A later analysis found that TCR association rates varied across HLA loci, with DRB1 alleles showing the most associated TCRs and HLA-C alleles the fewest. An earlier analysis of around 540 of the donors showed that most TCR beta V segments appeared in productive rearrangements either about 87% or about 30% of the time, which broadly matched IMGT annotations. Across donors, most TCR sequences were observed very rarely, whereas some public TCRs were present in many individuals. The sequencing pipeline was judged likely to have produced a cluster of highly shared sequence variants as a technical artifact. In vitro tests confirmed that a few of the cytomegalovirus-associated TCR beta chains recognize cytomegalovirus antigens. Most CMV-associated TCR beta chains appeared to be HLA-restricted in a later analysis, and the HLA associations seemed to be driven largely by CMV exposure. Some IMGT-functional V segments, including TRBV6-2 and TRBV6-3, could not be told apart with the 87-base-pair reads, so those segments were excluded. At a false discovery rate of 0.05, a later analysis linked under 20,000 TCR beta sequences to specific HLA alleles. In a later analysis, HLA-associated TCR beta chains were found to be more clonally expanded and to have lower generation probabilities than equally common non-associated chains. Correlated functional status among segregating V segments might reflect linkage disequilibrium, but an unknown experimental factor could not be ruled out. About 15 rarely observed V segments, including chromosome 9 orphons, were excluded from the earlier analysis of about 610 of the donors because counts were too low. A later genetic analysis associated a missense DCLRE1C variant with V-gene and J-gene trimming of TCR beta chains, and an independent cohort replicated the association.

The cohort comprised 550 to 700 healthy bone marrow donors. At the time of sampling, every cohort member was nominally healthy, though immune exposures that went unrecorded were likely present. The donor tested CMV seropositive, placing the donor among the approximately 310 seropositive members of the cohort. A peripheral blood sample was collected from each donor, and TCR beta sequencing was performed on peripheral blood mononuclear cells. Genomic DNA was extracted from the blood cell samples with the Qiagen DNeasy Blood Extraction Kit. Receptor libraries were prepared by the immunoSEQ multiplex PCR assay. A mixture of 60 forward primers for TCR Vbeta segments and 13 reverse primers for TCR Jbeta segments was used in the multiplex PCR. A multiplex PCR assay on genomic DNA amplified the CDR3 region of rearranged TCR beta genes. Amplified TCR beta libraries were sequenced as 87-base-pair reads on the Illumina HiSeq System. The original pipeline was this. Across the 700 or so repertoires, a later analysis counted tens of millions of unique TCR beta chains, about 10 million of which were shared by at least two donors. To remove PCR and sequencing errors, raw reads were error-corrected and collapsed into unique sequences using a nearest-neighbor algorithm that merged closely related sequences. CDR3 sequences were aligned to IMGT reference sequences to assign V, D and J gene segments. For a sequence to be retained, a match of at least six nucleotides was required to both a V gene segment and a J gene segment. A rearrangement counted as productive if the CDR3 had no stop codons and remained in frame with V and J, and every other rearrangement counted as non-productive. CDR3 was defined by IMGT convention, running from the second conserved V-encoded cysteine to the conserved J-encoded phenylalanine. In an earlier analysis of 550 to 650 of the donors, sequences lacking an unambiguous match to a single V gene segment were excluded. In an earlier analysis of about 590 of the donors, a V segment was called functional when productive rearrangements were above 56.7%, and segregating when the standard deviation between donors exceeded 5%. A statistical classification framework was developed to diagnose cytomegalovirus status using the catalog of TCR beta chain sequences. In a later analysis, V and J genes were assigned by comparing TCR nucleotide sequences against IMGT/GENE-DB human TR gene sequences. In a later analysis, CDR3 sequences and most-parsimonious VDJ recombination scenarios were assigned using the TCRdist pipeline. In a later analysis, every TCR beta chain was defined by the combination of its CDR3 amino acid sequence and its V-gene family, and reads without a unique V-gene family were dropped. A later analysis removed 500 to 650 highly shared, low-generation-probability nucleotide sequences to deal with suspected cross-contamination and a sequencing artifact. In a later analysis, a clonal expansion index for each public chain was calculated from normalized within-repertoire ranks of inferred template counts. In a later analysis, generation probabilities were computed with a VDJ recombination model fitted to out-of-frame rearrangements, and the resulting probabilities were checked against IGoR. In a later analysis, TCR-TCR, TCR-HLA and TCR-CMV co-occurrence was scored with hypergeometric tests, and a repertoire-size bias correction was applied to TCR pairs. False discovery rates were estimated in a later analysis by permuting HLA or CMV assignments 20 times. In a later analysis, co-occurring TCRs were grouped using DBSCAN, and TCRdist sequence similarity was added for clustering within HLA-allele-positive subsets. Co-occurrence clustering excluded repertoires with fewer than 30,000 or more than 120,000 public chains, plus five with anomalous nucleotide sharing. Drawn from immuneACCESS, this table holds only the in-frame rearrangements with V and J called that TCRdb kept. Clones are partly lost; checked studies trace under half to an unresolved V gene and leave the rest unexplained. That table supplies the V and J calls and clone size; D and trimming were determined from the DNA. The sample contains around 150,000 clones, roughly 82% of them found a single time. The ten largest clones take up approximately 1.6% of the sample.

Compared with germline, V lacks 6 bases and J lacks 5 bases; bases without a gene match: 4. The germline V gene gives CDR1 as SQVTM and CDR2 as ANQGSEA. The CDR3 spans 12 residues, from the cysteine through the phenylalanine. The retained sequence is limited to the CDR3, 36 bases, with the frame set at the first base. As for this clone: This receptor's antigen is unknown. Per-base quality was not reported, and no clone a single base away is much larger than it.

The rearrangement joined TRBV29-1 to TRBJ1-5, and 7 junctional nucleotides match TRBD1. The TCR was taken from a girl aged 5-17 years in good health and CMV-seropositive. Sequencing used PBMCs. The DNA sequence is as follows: TGCAGCGTCGGGACAGTGGATCAGCCCCAGCATTTT. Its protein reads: CSVGTVDQPQHF.